The T cell receptor beta chain under discussion was sequenced for a study of vaccination effects on CD4 cells after COVID-19. Study context: As their vaccination, participants received two doses of either BNT162b2 or mRNA-1273.

Concerning this clone itself: No antigen is known for it.

Peptide-pool stimulation followed by sequencing identified expanded antigen-specific CD4+ clonotypes in the ViraFEST assay. A roughly ten-day culture period preceded the isolation of CD4+ T cells. Vaccinated recipients, who were negative for nucleocapsid antibodies, had no history of SARS-CoV-2 infection. Cultivation was performed at two million PBMC per well with about 9.6 IU/ml IL-2 and 7.5 to 10 ug/ml peptides added. A half-volume exchange with IL-2 medium occurred on days 3 and 7. Study-wide results and caveats: Substantial clonal contraction characterized both infection- and vaccine-induced clones late after vaccination.

Clones were sequenced by immunoSEQ multiplex PCR, and TCRdb holds only the in-frame ones, with some missing. The sample holds about 71,000 clones, around three quarters seen once. This sequence originates from a human donor who received a COVID-19 vaccine. The sequenced sample was CD4+ T cells from PBMCs cultured with HCoV-OC43 spike peptides, obtained before COVID-19 vaccination. Specified subset: HCoV-OC43 spike overlapping peptide pool stimulation.

CDR3 nucleotide sequence: TGCGCCAGCAGCCAAGGGGCCGGGACAGGGATTATGAGCACAGATACGCAGTATTTT. Encoded protein: CASSQGAGTGIMSTDTQYF. The V call is TRBV4-1, the J call TRBJ2-3, with 9 bases aligning to TRBD1. The J segment lost 0 bases and the V segment lost 1 base, leaving 11 bases of the junction unmatched. CDR3 length: 19 amino acids. The germline CDR1 and CDR2 sequences are MGHRA and YSYEKL.